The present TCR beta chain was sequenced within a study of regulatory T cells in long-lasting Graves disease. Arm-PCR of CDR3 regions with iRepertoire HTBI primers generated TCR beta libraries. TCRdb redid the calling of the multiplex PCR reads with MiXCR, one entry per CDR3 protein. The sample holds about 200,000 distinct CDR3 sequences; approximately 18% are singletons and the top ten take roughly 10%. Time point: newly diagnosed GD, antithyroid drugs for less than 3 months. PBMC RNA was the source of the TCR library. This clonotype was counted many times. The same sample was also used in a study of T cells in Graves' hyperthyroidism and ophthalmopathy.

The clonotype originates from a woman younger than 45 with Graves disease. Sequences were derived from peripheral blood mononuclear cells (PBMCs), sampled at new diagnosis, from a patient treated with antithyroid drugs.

CDR3 region: CASSLGGPYGYTF. CDR3 DNA: TGTGCCAGCAGTTTGGGCGGGCCCTATGGCTACACCTTC. The chain combines TRBV12-3 or TRBV12-4 with TRBJ1-2, with no clear D. V lost 3 bases, J lost 4 bases, and 9 bases lay in between. CDR3 length: 13 amino acids.